This T cell receptor beta chain was captured by sequencing in a study of response to subunit inactivated influenza vaccine. TCRdb re-analysed the RT-PCR reads in MiXCR, keeping a single row per CDR3 protein. Among fewer than 550,000 distinct CDR3 sequences, 25% were seen once, and the ten largest hold 1.5% to 2%. Germline V gene lookup returns CDR1 SQVTM and CDR2 ANQGSEA. The CDR3 is 13 amino acids. The V gene lost 5 bases and the J gene lost 4 bases, with 15 bases spanning the gap. The J gene is TRBJ2-7, the V gene TRBV29-1, with D tentatively TRBD1 (5 bases). The TCR sequence derives from a man between 50 and 59 years old who received an inactivated influenza vaccine. This sample comprised CD4+ T cells sorted from PBMCs, obtained around 5 days after vaccination. The CDR3 DNA reads as TGCAGCGTTTCCCAGGGCATGGGTTACGAGCAGTACTTC. Its protein is CSVSQGMGYEQYF.